Listed below are T cell receptor beta chains from one sample, sequenced in a study of T cells expressing NK-cell markers. TCRdb re-called the 5' RACE reads; one entry per CDR3 protein, DNA not given. The clone table shows over 200,000 distinct CDR3 sequences, with the ten largest holding roughly 0.4%. The sequenced sample consisted of blood T cells: a sorted CD56 or NKG2C T cell subset, CD4+ or CD8+ T cells, or bulk PBMC T cells (not recorded which). The source of these receptors is a man younger than 35 in good health. Each CDR3 is given with its conserved first and last residue.

J,V,CDR3
TRBJ2-3,TRBV12-3/TRBV12-4,CASSPDRSSTDTQYF
TRBJ2-1,TRBV18,CASSPTQVYNEQFF
TRBJ1-1,TRBV6-1,CASFTPGIKTEAFF
TRBJ2-5,TRBV6-2/TRBV6-3,CASRGRGAQETQYF
TRBJ2-1,TRBV12-3/TRBV12-4,CASSHGTSGIRFEQFF
TRBJ1-5,TRBV25-1,CASSSQGPQHF
TRBJ2-3,TRBV6-1,CASRAGTSISSDTQYF
TRBJ1-3,TRBV6-1,CASRPTGNSAGNTIYF
TRBJ2-2,TRBV10-3,CAIRPSLEASAELFF
TRBJ2-7,TRBV5-1,CASSPSTGHQVYF
TRBJ2-5,TRBV12-3/TRBV12-4,CASSSGRAWQETQYF
TRBJ2-4,TRBV2,CASSEVVGELADF
TRBJ2-5,TRBV11-2,CASSLDRAGVETQYF
TRBJ2-6,TRBV29-1,CSAKTTGGRGANVLTF
TRBJ2-1,TRBV6-5,CASSSTTSGRGEQFF
TRBJ1-2,TRBV5-5,CASSAGLQYGYTF